This T cell receptor (beta chain) stems from a study of tumor-infiltrating lymphocytes in localized non-small cell lung cancer. Only in-frame clones appear in the TCRdb table, and some are missing; sequencing was by immunoSEQ multiplex PCR. The table lists 12,000 or so clones, roughly 80% of them singletons. This clone was seen just once. Its antigen is unknown. V was cut by 5 bases and J by 5 bases, with 10 bases left in between. The CDR3 loop spans 12 amino acids. Germline assignment: CDR1 LNHDA and CDR2 SQIVND (reference sequence). Overall study results and limits: Technical variation could not be separated from intratumor heterogeneity here. Available tissue quantity limited TCR sequencing to a patient subset. Tumor T-cell fraction from TCR sequencing was not associated with recurrence-free survival (p = 0.61). Higher tumor T cell infiltration than in uninvolved lung was supported by TCRbeta sequencing.

This TCR came from a human donor with non-small cell lung cancer. The sequencing sample was made of lung tumor tissue. The chain couples TRBV19 to TRBJ2-7, with D unresolved. The CDR3 sequence is CASSPSGDEQYF. DNA of the CDR3: TGTGCCAGTAGTCCATCCGGCGACGAGCAGTACTTC.